A single sample is the source of the 25 T cell receptor beta chains below, sequenced in a study of shared clonotypes between healthy human individuals. The assay was immunoSEQ multiplex PCR, and TCRdb's table has in-frame clones only and misses some. In the table there are millions of clones, roughly 95% of which are singletons. Naive CD8 isolation took CD45RO-negative cells positively selected for CCR7 and excluded terminally differentiated effector memory CD45RA+ cells. Sequencing used naive CD8+ T cells sorted from blood. Receptors were obtained from a man aged 18 to 30 in good health.

This chain uses TRBV19 with TRBJ1-5, with a tentative D call TRBD1 (5 bases). V dropped 1 base and J dropped 4 bases, with 20 bases sitting between them. Germline V gene sequence: CDR1 LNHDA, CDR2 SQIVND (reference sequence). The CDR3 has 18 residues. The CDR3 here is CASSIGSVGRVANQPQHF. CDR3 coding DNA: TGTGCCAGTAGTATAGGGAGTGTCGGCAGGGTCGCGAATCAGCCCCAGCATTTT.

This clone has only one observation. The chain has TRBV9 and TRBJ2-1, with 14 bases matching TRBD2. The CDR3 runs 15 residues. Germline values: CDR1 SGDLS, CDR2 YYNGEE. V lost 3 bases and J lost 8; bases outside the gene matches: 4. This CDR3 is CASSAGLAGEYEQFF. CDR3 coding DNA: TGTGCCAGCAGCGCGGGACTAGCGGGAGAGTATGAGCAGTTCTTC. The full variable domain, with the rest looked up from reference TRBV9 and TRBJ2-1, is DSGVTQTPKHLITATGQRVTLRCSPRSGDLSVYWYQQSLDQGLQFLIQYYNGEERAKGNILERFSAQQFPDLHSELNLSSLELGDSALYFCASSAGLAGEYEQFFGPGTRLTVL.

The chain is built from TRBV28 and TRBJ2-3; no reliable D call. The germline gives CDR1 MDHEN, CDR2 SYDVKM. The CDR3 is 15 amino acids. V lost 2 bases and J 4 bases, leaving 13 bases between the germline ends. The DNA for the CDR3 is TGTGCCAGCAGTTTACTCGGCGGCTCCGCAGATACGCAGTATTTT. The encoded protein is CASSLLGGSADTQYF.

Written as DNA, the CDR3 is TGTGCCAGCAGCTTAGCAGGGGGCAGAAACGACTATGGCTACACCTTC. Translation gives CASSLAGGRNDYGYTF. J is TRBJ1-2 and V is TRBV13; 8 nucleotides align to TRBD1. This CDR3 is built from 16 residues. V shed 1 base and J 3 bases; nucleotides not matched to a gene: 7. Per the germline V gene, CDR1 is PRHDT and CDR2 is FYEKMQ (reference sequence).

The chain joins TRBV15 to TRBJ1-3; D is uncertain. This CDR3 has 15 amino acids. Trimming took 5 bases from V and 0 from J, leaving 11 bases between them. Looked up from germline, CDR1 is LNHNV and CDR2 is YYDKDF (reference sequence). CDR3 protein: CATSLDDLSGNTIYF. The DNA of the CDR3 is TGTGCCACCAGCCTGGATGATCTCTCTGGAAACACCATATATTTT.

The chain has TRBV11-2 and TRBJ1-6, with D maybe TRBD1 (5 bases). With 5 bases removed from V and 6 bases from J, the gap between germline ends came to 11 bases. CDR1 SGHAT and CDR2 FQNNGV come from the germline V gene. The CDR3 runs 14 residues. The CDR3 here is CASSPAGFNSPLHF. CDR3 sequence (DNA): TGTGCCAGCAGCCCCGCAGGGTTTAATTCACCCCTCCACTTT.

The rearrangement links TRBV14 to TRBJ2-7; TRBD2 is a possible D gene (6 bases). The CDR3 consists of 15 residues. Looked up from germline, CDR1 is SGHDN and CDR2 is FVKESK. Trimming removed 4 bases from V and 0 bases from J, with 13 bases in between. Here the CDR3 DNA reads TGTGCCAGCAGCCCGTGGGACTCCAGCTCCTACGAGCAGTACTTC. Encoded protein: CASSPWDSSSYEQYF.

In this sample, this clone turned up a few times. The CDR3 reads CASRPLGQGEAGELFF. The DNA of the CDR3 is TGTGCCAGCAGGCCGCTAGGGCAGGGTGAGGCCGGGGAGCTGTTTTTT. This sequence joins TRBV21-1 and TRBJ2-2; TRBD1 is the table's D call, not checked against the DNA. TRBV21-1 has pseudogene status. The CDR3 is 16 amino acids.

The chain recombines TRBV27 with TRBJ2-7; a weak D match, TRBD2 (6 bases). Trimming stripped 8 bases from V and 3 bases from J, with 14 bases between. The CDR3 is 13 residues long. Germline values: CDR1 MNHEY, CDR2 SMNVEV (reference sequence). The CDR3 DNA sequence: TGTGCCAGCCGCGGGACTTTCTTCTACGAGCAGTACTTC. As protein: CASRGTFFYEQYF.

This chain links TRBV30 with TRBJ2-7; D unclear. Trimming shortened V by 0 bases and J by 2 bases, and 11 bases separated the two germline ends. CDR1 GTSNPN and CDR2 SVGIG come from the germline V gene (reference sequence). The CDR3 length is 14 residues. Here the CDR3 DNA reads TGTGCCTGGAGTGTATTTGGCAGAACCTACGAGCAGTACTTC. Residues: CAWSVFGRTYEQYF.

This clone appeared once. The chain carries TRBV2 and TRBJ2-4, with D hard to call. Germline CDR1 and CDR2: SNHLY and FYNNEI. V lost 5 bases, J lost 2 bases, and 7 bases lay in between. The CDR3 has 13 amino acids. This CDR3 is CASSPPTKNIQYF. The CDR3, as DNA: TGTGCCAGCAGTCCCCCGACCAAAAACATTCAGTACTTC.

The chain employs TRBV27 and TRBJ1-5, with TRBD1 identical over 7 bases. Germline CDR1 MNHEY, CDR2 SMNVEV (reference sequence). The V segment lost 5 bases and the J segment 3 bases; nucleotides outside the gene matches: 10. The CDR3 has 16 amino acids. For the CDR3, the DNA is TGTGCCAGCAGTCCATCTAGAGGACAGGTCAATCAGCCCCAGCATTTT. Its translation is CASSPSRGQVNQPQHF.

The gene calls are TRBV6-5 and TRBJ2-7; 7 nucleotides line up with TRBD2. J was trimmed by 2 bases and V by 4 bases; bases with no gene match: 8. Germline V gene sequence: CDR1 MNHEY, CDR2 SVGAGI. The CDR3 totals 15 residues. The CDR3 sequence: CASSWLAEDPYEQYF. Written as DNA, the CDR3 is TGTGCCAGCAGTTGGCTAGCGGAGGATCCCTACGAGCAGTACTTC.

CDR3 DNA: TGTGCCAGCAGCTTCGGGGATTCACCCCTCCACTTT. As protein: CASSFGDSPLHF. The chain employs TRBV11-2 and TRBJ1-6; D ambiguous. The CDR3 length is 12 residues. Germline V gives CDR1 SGHAT, CDR2 FQNNGV. V was trimmed by 3 bases and J by 8 bases, leaving 5 bases between them.

The rearrangement uses TRBV5-1 and TRBJ2-7; D is undetermined. The germline V and J ends were trimmed by 4 bases and 3 bases, with 11 bases remaining between them. The CDR3 runs 13 residues. Germline CDR1 SGHRS, CDR2 YFSETQ. CDR3 DNA sequence: TGCGCCAGCAGCCCGTGGGGTGGCTACGAGCAGTACTTC. This translates into CASSPWGGYEQYF.

The chain employs TRBV6-6 and TRBJ2-5, with 9 bases fitting TRBD1. CDR1 and CDR2 (germline): MNHNY, SVGAGI (reference sequence). V trimming: 7 bases; J trimming: 4 bases; junction bases outside the gene matches: 7. The CDR3 loop spans 14 amino acids. CDR3 sequence (DNA): TGTGCCAGCATTTCCCCGGACAGGGGAGAGACCCAGTACTTC. Its translation: CASISPDRGETQYF.

The rearrangement joins TRBV15 to TRBJ2-1; TRBD2 might be the D (7 bases). CDR1 is LNHNV, CDR2 YYDKDF, per germline (reference sequence). CDR3 length: 15 residues. V shed 4 bases and J shed 5 bases, with 15 bases lying between them. The CDR3 loop is CATSMVGEGDNEQFF. The CDR3 DNA sequence: TGTGCCACCAGCATGGTCGGGGAGGGGGACAATGAGCAGTTCTTC.

V and J are TRBV5-6 and TRBJ2-5; D is perhaps TRBD1 (5 bases). The CDR3 is made up of 13 amino acids. Germline values: CDR1 SGHDT, CDR2 YYEEEE. With 6 bases removed from V and 5 bases from J, the gap between germline ends came to 14 bases. The CDR3 loop reads CASTLDSWETQYF. The CDR3 coding sequence is TGTGCCAGCACCTTAGACAGTTGGGAGACCCAGTACTTC. The complete variable domain, with remaining parts taken from reference TRBV5-6 and TRBJ2-5, reads DAGVTQSPTHLIKTRGQQVTLRCSPKSGHDTVSWYQQALGQGPQFIFQYYEEEERQRGNFPDRFSGHQFPNYSSELNVNALLLGDSALYLCASTLDSWETQYFGPGTRLLVL.

V usage is TRBV5-6 and J usage is TRBJ1-2, with D uncertain. Deletions cut 0 bases from V and 6 bases from J, with 9 bases between. Germline CDR1 SGHDT, CDR2 YYEEEE. This CDR3 comprises 13 residues. This CDR3 is CASSLDSTNGYTF. The CDR3 DNA sequence: TGTGCCAGCAGCTTGGACAGCACAAATGGCTACACCTTC.

J is TRBJ2-1 and V is TRBV4-3, with 12 bases aligning to TRBD2. Germline lookup yields CDR1 LGHNA and CDR2 YSLEER. The V and J ends lost 3 bases and 6 bases, in that order; junction bases with no gene match: 6. The CDR3 is 16 residues long. CDR3: CASSQETSGSVNEQFF. CDR3 in DNA: TGCGCCAGCAGCCAGGAGACTAGCGGGAGTGTCAATGAGCAGTTCTTC.

The chain has TRBV7-3 and TRBJ2-3; TRBD2 matches at 10 bases. Trimming at V came to 9 bases and at J to 3 bases, leaving 9 bases not matched to a gene. Germline V gene data show CDR1 as SGHTA and CDR2 as FQGTGA. This CDR3 contains 15 residues. The CDR3 is CASGSGGYFTDTQYF. DNA of the CDR3: TGTGCCAGTGGTAGCGGGGGGTACTTTACAGATACGCAGTATTTT.

V is TRBV27 and J is TRBJ2-1; possibly TRBD2 for D (5 bases). V was shortened by 2 bases and J by 5 bases, with 13 bases between the two germline ends. Per germline, CDR1 MNHEY and CDR2 SMNVEV (reference sequence). The CDR3 sequence is 15 residues long. The CDR3 coding sequence is TGTGCCAGCAGTTTACCGCGGGTGAGCCACAATGAGCAGTTCTTC. As protein: CASSLPRVSHNEQFF.

The V gene is TRBV5-1, the J gene TRBJ1-2; 7 bases are shared with TRBD1. CDR3 length equals 13 residues. Trimming cost V 4 bases and J 3 bases; bases outside gene matches: 3. CDR1 SGHRS and CDR2 YFSETQ come from the germline V gene. The CDR3 DNA reads TGCGCCAGCAGCCGGGACAGCGACTATGGCTACACCTTC. Its translation: CASSRDSDYGYTF.

This chain joins TRBV13 and TRBJ2-7, with 8 bases that match TRBD2. CDR1 is PRHDT, CDR2 FYEKMQ, per germline (reference sequence). There are 16 residues in the CDR3. Germline trimming cut 5 bases from V and 0 bases from J; bases unmatched to any gene: 9. CDR3 amino acids: CASSPRSGRPSYEQYF. DNA of the CDR3: TGTGCCAGCAGCCCCCGAAGCGGGAGACCCTCCTACGAGCAGTACTTC.

The chain couples TRBV11-2 to TRBJ1-2; unclear D gene. The V and J ends lost 5 bases and 6 bases respectively, with 16 bases between them. Per the germline V gene, CDR1 is SGHAT and CDR2 is FQNNGV. The CDR3 sequence is 14 residues long. CDR3 bases: TGTGCCAGCAGCCTCCCCTTTGGGCCAGATGGCTACACCTTC. Its translation is CASSLPFGPDGYTF.